This is a list of T cell receptor beta chains from one sample in a study of T cells in Graves' hyperthyroidism and ophthalmopathy. One entry per CDR3 protein results from TCRdb running MiXCR on the multiplex PCR reads. The sample shows fewer than 350,000 distinct CDR3 sequences, around a sixth of them seen only once. Specimen: blood. These TCRs come from a woman between 45 and 65 years old with Graves' hyperthyroidism. Each CDR3 is given with its conserved first and last residue. A D gene is named only where the DNA matches it firmly. Rows give clone size only sometimes, using once, few, many, or a class for an expanded clone.

v_call: TRBV20-1
j_call: TRBJ1-1
d_call: -
clone_size: -
cdr3_aa: CSARGTGSAFF
cdr3_nt: TGCAGTGCTAGAGGAACAGGTTCAGCTTTCTTT

v_call: TRBV5-1
j_call: TRBJ2-5
d_call: TRBD2
clone_size: few
cdr3_aa: CASSFGTSGETQYF
cdr3_nt: TGCGCCAGCAGCTTCGGGACTAGCGGAGAGACCCAGTACTTC

v_call: TRBV18
j_call: TRBJ2-7
d_call: TRBD1
clone_size: many
cdr3_aa: CASSRDSFSYEQYF
cdr3_nt: TGTGCCAGCTCACGGGACAGCTTCTCCTACGAGCAGTACTTC

v_call: TRBV29-1
j_call: TRBJ1-1
d_call: TRBD1
clone_size: few
cdr3_aa: CSVGEDRGSEAFF
cdr3_nt: TGCAGCGTTGGAGAAGACAGGGGCTCTGAAGCTTTCTTT

v_call: TRBV6-1
j_call: TRBJ1-4
d_call: -
clone_size: -
cdr3_aa: CASSGRVVEKLFF
cdr3_nt: TGTGCCAGCAGCGGGAGGGTGGTTGAAAAACTGTTTTTT

v_call: TRBV6-4
j_call: TRBJ2-1
d_call: -
clone_size: few
cdr3_aa: CASSSGAGYNEQFF
cdr3_nt: TGTGCCAGCAGTTCGGGGGCGGGGTACAATGAGCAGTTCTTC

v_call: TRBV9
j_call: TRBJ1-6
d_call: -
clone_size: few
cdr3_aa: CASSPGGVILPLHF
cdr3_nt: TGTGCCAGCAGCCCTGGGGGGGTAATATTACCCCTCCACTTT

v_call: TRBV6-1
j_call: TRBJ1-2
d_call: TRBD1
clone_size: few
cdr3_aa: CASRFDRGTSETF
cdr3_nt: TGTGCCAGCAGATTTGACAGGGGGACCAGCGAGACCTTC

v_call: TRBV20-1
j_call: TRBJ1-5
d_call: -
clone_size: few
cdr3_aa: CSARRPGATSQHF
cdr3_nt: TGCAGTGCTAGAAGGCCGGGCGCTACCAGCCAGCATTTT

v_call: TRBV5-1
j_call: TRBJ1-1
d_call: TRBD1
clone_size: many
cdr3_aa: CASSSTGGTNTEAFF
cdr3_nt: TGCGCCAGCAGTTCAACAGGGGGTACGAACACTGAAGCTTTCTTT

v_call: TRBV28
j_call: TRBJ1-3
d_call: TRBD1
clone_size: -
cdr3_aa: CASTHRVAGGDSGNTIYF
cdr3_nt: TGTGCCAGCACCCACCGGGTGGCAGGGGGAGACTCTGGAAACACCATATATTTT

v_call: TRBV20-1
j_call: TRBJ2-7
d_call: TRBD2
clone_size: many
cdr3_aa: CSARDVGRTSVYEQYF
cdr3_nt: TGCAGTGCTAGAGATGTCGGCCGGACTAGCGTCTACGAGCAGTACTTC

v_call: TRBV12-3/TRBV12-4
j_call: TRBJ1-3
d_call: -
clone_size: -
cdr3_aa: CASSQDSAGNTIYF
cdr3_nt: TGTGCCAGCAGCCAGGACAGCGCTGGAAACACCATATATTTT

v_call: TRBV13
j_call: TRBJ1-1
d_call: -
clone_size: few
cdr3_aa: CASSLGVRGEAFF
cdr3_nt: TGTGCCAGCAGCTTAGGGGTTCGGGGTGAAGCTTTCTTT

v_call: TRBV10-1
j_call: TRBJ2-7
d_call: TRBD1
clone_size: -
cdr3_aa: CASSTGQGFEQYF
cdr3_nt: TGCGCCAGCAGTACCGGACAGGGCTTCGAGCAGTACTTC

v_call: TRBV12-3/TRBV12-4
j_call: TRBJ2-2
d_call: TRBD2
clone_size: few
cdr3_aa: CASTPSGRQTGELFF
cdr3_nt: TGTGCCAGCACACCTAGCGGGAGACAAACCGGGGAGCTGTTTTTT

v_call: TRBV15
j_call: TRBJ2-3
d_call: -
clone_size: few
cdr3_aa: CATSRSPRGTTPDTQYF
cdr3_nt: TGTGCCACCAGCAGATCCCCTCGAGGGACAACCCCGGATACGCAGTATTTT

v_call: TRBV6-4
j_call: TRBJ2-7
d_call: TRBD1
clone_size: -
cdr3_aa: CASSWTGRNYEQYF
cdr3_nt: TGTGCCAGCAGCTGGACAGGGCGGAACTACGAGCAGTACTTC

v_call: TRBV2
j_call: TRBJ1-5
d_call: -
clone_size: -
cdr3_aa: CASRPQGYQPQHF
cdr3_nt: TGTGCCAGCAGGCCTCAGGGGTACCAGCCCCAGCATTTT

v_call: TRBV18
j_call: TRBJ2-5
d_call: -
clone_size: many
cdr3_aa: CASSPVLYQETQYF
cdr3_nt: TGTGCCAGCTCACCAGTGCTGTACCAAGAGACCCAGTACTTC

v_call: TRBV7-9
j_call: TRBJ1-1
d_call: -
clone_size: once
cdr3_aa: CASSLEVLIGTEAFF
cdr3_nt: TGTGCCAGCAGCTTAGAGGTTCTGATCGGCACTGAAGCTTTCTTT

v_call: TRBV6-2/TRBV6-3
j_call: TRBJ1-2
d_call: TRBD1
clone_size: -
cdr3_aa: CASSQRQGQSGYTF
cdr3_nt: TGTGCCAGCAGTCAACGACAGGGGCAGAGTGGCTACACCTTC

v_call: TRBV19
j_call: TRBJ2-2
d_call: -
clone_size: -
cdr3_aa: CANRDTNTGELFF
cdr3_nt: TGTGCCAATCGGGACACTAACACCGGGGAGCTGTTTTTT

v_call: TRBV15
j_call: TRBJ1-2
d_call: -
clone_size: -
cdr3_aa: CATSEGGNYYGYTF
cdr3_nt: TGTGCCACCAGCGAGGGGGGAAACTACTATGGCTACACCTTC

v_call: TRBV20-1
j_call: TRBJ1-2
d_call: TRBD1
clone_size: -
cdr3_aa: CSASGTGAGGYGYTF
cdr3_nt: TGCAGTGCTAGTGGGACAGGGGCTGGGGGGTATGGCTACACCTTC

v_call: TRBV6-1
j_call: TRBJ1-5
d_call: -
clone_size: few
cdr3_aa: CASSENQPQHF
cdr3_nt: TGTGCCAGCAGTGAAAATCAGCCCCAGCATTTT

v_call: TRBV18
j_call: TRBJ2-7
d_call: TRBD2
clone_size: many
cdr3_aa: CASSPIKKTSGYYEQYF
cdr3_nt: TGTGCCAGCTCACCAATAAAAAAGACTAGCGGGTACTACGAGCAGTACTTC

v_call: TRBV12-3/TRBV12-4
j_call: TRBJ1-2
d_call: -
clone_size: few
cdr3_aa: CASRISEDNYGYTF
cdr3_nt: TGTGCCAGCCGTATCTCCGAGGACAACTATGGCTACACCTTC

v_call: TRBV20-1
j_call: TRBJ2-1
d_call: -
clone_size: few
cdr3_aa: CSARAGAYNEQFF
cdr3_nt: TGCAGTGCTAGAGCGGGGGCCTACAATGAGCAGTTCTTC

v_call: TRBV11-2
j_call: TRBJ2-7
d_call: TRBD2
clone_size: many
cdr3_aa: CASSHSGSGYEQYF
cdr3_nt: TGTGCCAGCAGTCATAGCGGGAGTGGCTACGAGCAGTACTTC

v_call: TRBV10-3
j_call: TRBJ2-1
d_call: TRBD2
clone_size: few
cdr3_aa: CAISAGEGLDNEQFF
cdr3_nt: TGTGCCATCAGCGCCGGGGAGGGCCTAGACAATGAGCAGTTCTTC

v_call: TRBV7-8
j_call: TRBJ2-5
d_call: -
clone_size: -
cdr3_aa: CASSLTGEIQYF
cdr3_nt: TGTGCCAGCAGCTTGACCGGAGAGATCCAGTACTTC

v_call: TRBV5-6
j_call: TRBJ1-1
d_call: TRBD1
clone_size: many
cdr3_aa: CASSFRGAEAFF
cdr3_nt: TGTGCCAGCAGCTTCAGGGGGGCCGAAGCTTTCTTT

v_call: TRBV12-3/TRBV12-4
j_call: TRBJ2-2
d_call: TRBD1
clone_size: -
cdr3_aa: CASSAPGQPRWLFF
cdr3_nt: TGTGCCAGCAGTGCTCCGGGACAGCCAAGGTGGCTGTTTTTT

v_call: TRBV28
j_call: TRBJ1-2
d_call: -
clone_size: many
cdr3_aa: CASSSTGRGPANYGYTF
cdr3_nt: TGTGCCAGCAGTTCCACAGGCCGGGGCCCCGCTAACTATGGCTACACCTTC

v_call: TRBV7-9
j_call: TRBJ1-6
d_call: -
clone_size: few
cdr3_aa: CASSHNNSPLHF
cdr3_nt: TGTGCCAGCAGCCATAATAATTCACCCCTCCACTTT

v_call: TRBV3-1
j_call: TRBJ1-1
d_call: -
clone_size: many
cdr3_aa: CASSPGDANTEAFF
cdr3_nt: TGTGCCAGCAGCCCTGGGGACGCTAACACTGAAGCTTTCTTT

v_call: TRBV3-1
j_call: TRBJ2-1
d_call: TRBD2
clone_size: many
cdr3_aa: CASSGRTSGSNEQFF
cdr3_nt: TGTGCCAGCAGCGGTCGGACTAGCGGGAGTAATGAGCAGTTCTTC

v_call: TRBV11-3
j_call: TRBJ2-1
d_call: -
clone_size: -
cdr3_aa: CASSFSSVYNEQFF
cdr3_nt: TGTGCCAGCAGCTTTTCTAGCGTCTACAATGAGCAGTTCTTC

v_call: TRBV30
j_call: TRBJ1-4
d_call: -
clone_size: few
cdr3_aa: CAWLTGQEKLFF
cdr3_nt: TGTGCCTGGCTGACGGGGCAAGAAAAACTGTTTTTT

v_call: TRBV30
j_call: TRBJ1-2
d_call: -
clone_size: many
cdr3_aa: CAWSGSYGYTF
cdr3_nt: TGTGCCTGGAGTGGAAGTTATGGCTACACCTTC

v_call: TRBV5-1
j_call: TRBJ2-3
d_call: -
clone_size: many
cdr3_aa: CASSFGGGVGDTQYF
cdr3_nt: TGCGCCAGCAGCTTTGGGGGCGGAGTGGGAGATACGCAGTATTTT

v_call: TRBV7-9
j_call: TRBJ1-1
d_call: -
clone_size: -
cdr3_aa: CASSFIEGGTEAFF
cdr3_nt: TGTGCCAGCAGCTTCATTGAGGGGGGGACTGAAGCTTTCTTT

v_call: TRBV29-1
j_call: TRBJ1-1
d_call: -
clone_size: few
cdr3_aa: CSVAGSRRMNTEAFF
cdr3_nt: TGCAGCGTTGCGGGGTCAAGGAGAATGAACACTGAAGCTTTCTTT

v_call: TRBV6-5
j_call: TRBJ2-2
d_call: -
clone_size: many
cdr3_aa: CASSYWGPNTGELFF
cdr3_nt: TGTGCCAGCAGTTACTGGGGGCCTAACACCGGGGAGCTGTTTTTT